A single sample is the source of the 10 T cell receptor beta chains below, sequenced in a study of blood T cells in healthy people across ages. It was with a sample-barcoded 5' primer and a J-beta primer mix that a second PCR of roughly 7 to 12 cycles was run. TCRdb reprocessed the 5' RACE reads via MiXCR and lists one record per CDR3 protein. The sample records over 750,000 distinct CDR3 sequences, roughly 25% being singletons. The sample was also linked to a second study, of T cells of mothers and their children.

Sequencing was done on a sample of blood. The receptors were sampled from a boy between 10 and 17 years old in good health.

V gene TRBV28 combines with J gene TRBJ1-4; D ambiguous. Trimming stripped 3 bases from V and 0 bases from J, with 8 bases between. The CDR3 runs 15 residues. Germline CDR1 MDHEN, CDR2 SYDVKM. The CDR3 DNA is TGTGCCAGCAGTTTTCTTAGATCAACTAATGAAAAACTGTTTTTT. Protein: CASSFLRSTNEKLFF.

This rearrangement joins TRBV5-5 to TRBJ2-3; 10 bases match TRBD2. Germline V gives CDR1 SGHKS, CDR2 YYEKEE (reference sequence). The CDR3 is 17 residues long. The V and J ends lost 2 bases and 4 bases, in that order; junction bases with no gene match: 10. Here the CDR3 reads CASSFLSGGEAPDTQYF. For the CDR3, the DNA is TGTGCCAGCAGCTTCTTAAGCGGGGGGGAAGCTCCAGATACGCAGTATTTT.

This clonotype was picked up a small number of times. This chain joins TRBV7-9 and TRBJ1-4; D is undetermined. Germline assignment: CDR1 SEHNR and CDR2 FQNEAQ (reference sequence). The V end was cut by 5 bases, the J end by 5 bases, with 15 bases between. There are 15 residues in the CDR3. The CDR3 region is CASSIGETGNEKLFF. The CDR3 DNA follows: TGTGCCAGCAGCATCGGAGAAACGGGGAATGAAAAACTGTTTTTT.

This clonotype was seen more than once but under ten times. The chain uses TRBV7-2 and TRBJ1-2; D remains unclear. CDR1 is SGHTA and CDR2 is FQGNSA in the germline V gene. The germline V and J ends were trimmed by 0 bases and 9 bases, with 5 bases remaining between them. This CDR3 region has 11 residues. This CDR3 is CASSLALSYTF. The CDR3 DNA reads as TGTGCCAGCAGCTTAGCTCTTAGCTACACCTTC.

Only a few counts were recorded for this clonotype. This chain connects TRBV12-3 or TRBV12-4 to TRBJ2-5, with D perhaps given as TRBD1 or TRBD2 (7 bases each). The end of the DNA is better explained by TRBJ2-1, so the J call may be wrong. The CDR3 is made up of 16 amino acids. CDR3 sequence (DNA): TGTGCCAGCAGTTCCCCAGGGGGGGGGTTATACAATGAGCAGTTCTTC. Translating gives CASSSPGGGLYNEQFF.

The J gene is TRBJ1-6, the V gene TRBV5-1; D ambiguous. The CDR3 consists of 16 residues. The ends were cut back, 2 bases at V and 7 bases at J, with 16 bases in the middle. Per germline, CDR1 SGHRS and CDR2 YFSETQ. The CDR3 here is CASSFGGEYQNSPLHF. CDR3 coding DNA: TGCGCCAGCAGCTTCGGCGGGGAGTACCAAAATTCACCCCTCCACTTT. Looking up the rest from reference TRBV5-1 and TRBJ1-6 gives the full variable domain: KAGVTQTPRYLIKTRGQQVTLSCSPISGHRSVSWYQQTPGQGLQFLFEYFSETQRNKGNFPGRFSGRQFSNSRSEMNVSTLELGDSALYLCASSFGGEYQNSPLHFGNGTRLTVT.

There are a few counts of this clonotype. The CDR3, as DNA: TGTGCCAGCAGCTTATCCCAGGCGGCTGGGACCCAGTACTTC. This translates into CASSLSQAAGTQYF. This sequence joins TRBV7-9 and TRBJ2-1; the D is unclear. The DNA end is a closer match to TRBJ2-5, so the J assignment may be wrong. CDR1 is SEHNR and CDR2 is FQNEAQ in the germline V gene (reference sequence). This CDR3 has 14 amino acids.

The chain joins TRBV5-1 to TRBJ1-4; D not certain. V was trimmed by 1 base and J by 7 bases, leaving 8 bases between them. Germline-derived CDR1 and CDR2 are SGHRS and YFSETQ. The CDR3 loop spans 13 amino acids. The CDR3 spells CASSLREGEKLFF. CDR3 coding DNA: TGCGCCAGCAGCTTGCGGGAGGGTGAAAAACTGTTTTTT.

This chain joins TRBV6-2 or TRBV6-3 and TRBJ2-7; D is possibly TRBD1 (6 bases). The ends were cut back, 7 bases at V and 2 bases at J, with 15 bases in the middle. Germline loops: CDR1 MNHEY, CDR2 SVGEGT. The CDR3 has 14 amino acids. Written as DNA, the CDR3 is TGTGCCAGCACCTACGAAGGGGACACCTACGAGCAGTACTTC. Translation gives CASTYEGDTYEQYF.

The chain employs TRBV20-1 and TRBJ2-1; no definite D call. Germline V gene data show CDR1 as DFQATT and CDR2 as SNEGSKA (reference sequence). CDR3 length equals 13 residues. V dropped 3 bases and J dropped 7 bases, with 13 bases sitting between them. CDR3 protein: CSASNSRRNEQFF. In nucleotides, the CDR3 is TGCAGTGCTAGTAATAGCCGAAGAAATGAGCAGTTCTTC.